The 24 T cell receptor beta chains given below trace back to one sample, sequenced in a study of beta chain features in type 1 diabetes. Overall study results and limits: Among all four CD4+ subsets, Type 1 diabetes patients had TCRB CDR3s that were moderately but significantly shorter.

No antigen has been identified for these receptors. The isolated RNA, all of it, was reverse transcribed, so expressed TCRB transcripts were what got sequenced. Sequencing used immunoSEQ multiplex PCR; TCRdb keeps in-frame clones, though not all of them. The table has 250,000 to 300,000 clones, 13% to 15% seen once. Sequencing was done on a sample of naive CD4+ T cells from blood. The source is a man under 40 with type 1 diabetes.

V gene TRBV2 combines with J gene TRBJ1-2, with D tentatively TRBD1 (6 bases). The V gene lost 6 bases and the J gene lost 4 bases, with 18 bases spanning the gap. CDR3 length: 15 residues. Germline values: CDR1 SNHLY, CDR2 FYNNEI. The CDR3 nucleotides are TGTGCCAGCAGCAAAGAGGGGGGGGCGGTCTATGGCTACACCTTC. Amino acid sequence: CASSKEGGAVYGYTF.

On this clone itself: The sample carries other DNA sequences with the same CDR3. The V and J genes are TRBV2 and TRBJ1-2; D not certain. The CDR3 runs 12 residues. Trimming removed 4 bases from V and 2 bases from J, with 5 bases in between. Germline values: CDR1 SNHLY, CDR2 FYNNEI. The CDR3 here is CASSAQNYGYTF. CDR3 nucleotides: TGTGCCAGCAGTGCTCAGAACTATGGCTACACCTTC.

V usage is TRBV15 and J usage is TRBJ2-5, with 8 positions matching TRBD2. This CDR3 has 18 residues. V lost 0 bases and J lost 10; bases outside the gene matches: 19. Germline V CDR1 and CDR2: LNHNV, YYDKDF (reference sequence). In DNA form, the CDR3 reads TGTGCCACCAGCAGAGATCGAGTGACCTCGGCTAGCGGGTACTACCAGTACTTC. Residues: CATSRDRVTSASGYYQYF.

This clone appeared a few times. This chain links TRBV6-6 with TRBJ2-3; D is perhaps TRBD1 (6 bases). CDR3 size: 13 residues. Per the germline V gene, CDR1 is MNHNY and CDR2 is SVGAGI (reference sequence). The V end lost 5 bases, the J end lost 8 bases, and 14 bases lay between the germline ends. Written as DNA, the CDR3 is TGTGCCAGCAGTAACCCCACCAGGGGTACGCAGTATTTT. Translation gives CASSNPTRGTQYF.

The J gene is TRBJ2-3, the V gene TRBV28, with TRBD2 matching 7 bases. V dropped 5 bases and J dropped 0; count of bases not matched to a gene: 2. Looked up from germline, CDR1 is MDHEN and CDR2 is SYDVKM. The CDR3 runs 14 residues. CDR3 DNA: TGTGCCAGCAGTAGAGCGGGAAGCACAGATACGCAGTATTTT. Its translation is CASSRAGSTDTQYF. The full variable domain, in which reference TRBV28 and TRBJ2-3 provide the parts outside the CDR3, is DVKVTQSSRYLVKRTGEKVFLECVQDMDHENMFWYRQDPGLGLRLIYFSYDVKMKEKGDIPEGYSVSREKKERFSLILESASTNQTSMYLCASSRAGSTDTQYFGPGTRLTVL.

The chain recombines TRBV28 with TRBJ2-3, with 7 positions matching TRBD1. The CDR3 runs 14 residues. Germline CDR1 MDHEN, CDR2 SYDVKM. V gave up 5 bases and J gave up 5 bases; unmatched junction bases: 7. CDR3 nucleotide sequence: TGTGCCAGCAGTCCCCCTAACAGGGGAGATACGCAGTATTTT. It encodes CASSPPNRGDTQYF.

For the CDR3, the DNA is TGCGCCAGCAGCTGGGAGGACGGAGAGACCCAGTACTTC. It yields the protein CASSWEDGETQYF. This chain connects TRBV5-1 to TRBJ2-5, with D tentatively TRBD2 (6 bases). CDR1 and CDR2 from the germline V gene are SGHRS and YFSETQ. Trimming cost V 3 bases and J 4 bases, with 10 bases left between them. The CDR3 consists of 13 residues.

This chain joins TRBV7-9 and TRBJ1-1; D is possibly TRBD1 (6 bases). CDR1 is SEHNR and CDR2 is FQNEAQ in the germline V gene (reference sequence). V was clipped by 5 bases and J by 6 bases, with 22 bases between them. The CDR3 sequence is 16 residues long. CDR3 nucleotide sequence: TGTGCCAGCAGCCCGGCTTATGCACAGGGTTCGTCTGAAGCTTTCTTT. Amino acids: CASSPAYAQGSSEAFF.

V usage is TRBV29-1 and J usage is TRBJ2-3; TRBD2 agrees at 7 bases. V was clipped by 7 bases and J by 4 bases; unmatched bases: 11. The CDR3 spans 14 residues. Germline values: CDR1 SQVTM, CDR2 ANQGSEA. CDR3: CSGEGPWTPDTQYF. CDR3 coding DNA: TGCAGCGGGGAGGGACCCTGGACGCCAGATACGCAGTATTTT.

J is TRBJ2-5 and V is TRBV7-9, with unresolved D. The CDR3 sequence is 14 residues long. CDR1 is SEHNR, CDR2 FQNEAQ, per germline (reference sequence). V gave up 3 bases and J gave up 5 bases, with 13 bases separating them. CDR3 sequence reads: CASSFSVDFETQYF. The CDR3 nucleotides are TGTGCCAGCAGCTTTTCGGTCGATTTCGAGACCCAGTACTTC.

V and J are TRBV7-9 and TRBJ2-1, with TRBD1 matching over 10 bases. Germline CDR1 and CDR2: SEHNR and FQNEAQ (reference sequence). The ends lost 5 bases at V and 10 bases at J; junction bases unmatched: 17. The CDR3 length is 17 residues. The CDR3 spells CASSLGTGAPAGKEQFF. The DNA of the CDR3 is TGTGCCAGCAGCCTCGGGACAGGGGCCCCCGCGGGTAAAGAGCAGTTCTTC.

This clone was seen a few times. The J gene is TRBJ2-1, the V gene TRBV9; D possibly corresponds to TRBD1 (6 bases). CDR1 and CDR2 from the germline V gene are SGDLS and YYNGEE. The CDR3 is 16 amino acids. V lost 0 bases, J lost 4 bases, and 14 bases lay in between. The CDR3 here is CASSVGPGAPYNEQFF. The CDR3, as DNA: TGTGCCAGCAGCGTAGGGCCAGGGGCCCCTTACAATGAGCAGTTCTTC.

This clone came up a few times. The genes are TRBV2 and TRBJ2-5; D is unresolved. Trimming stripped 6 bases from V and 5 bases from J, with 10 bases between. Germline V gives CDR1 SNHLY, CDR2 FYNNEI. There are 12 residues in the CDR3. CDR3 sequence (DNA): TGTGCCAGCAGCCCAGGTCCGGAGACCCAGTACTTC. It yields the protein CASSPGPETQYF.

Regarding this clone: This specimen includes other DNA sequences encoding the same CDR3. The chain is built from TRBV5-4 and TRBJ2-7, with 7 bases that match TRBD1. There are 13 residues in the CDR3. Trimming took 2 bases from V and 1 from J; bases not matched to a gene: 0. Germline V gene data show CDR1 as SGHNT and CDR2 as YYREEE (reference sequence). CDR3 sequence reads: CASSLQGSYEQYF. CDR3 nucleotide sequence: TGTGCCAGCAGCTTACAGGGGTCCTACGAGCAGTACTTC.

The rearrangement uses TRBV15 and TRBJ2-2; the match to TRBD2 covers 7 bases. Unmatched junction bases numbered 8, after V lost 0 bases and J lost 4 bases. Germline loops: CDR1 LNHNV, CDR2 YYDKDF (reference sequence). The CDR3 is 17 residues long. Here the CDR3 reads CATSREGKAGATGELFF. CDR3 nucleotide sequence: TGTGCCACCAGCAGAGAGGGTAAGGCGGGAGCCACCGGGGAGCTGTTTTTT. The entire variable domain, with the rest obtained from reference TRBV15 and TRBJ2-2, is as follows: DAMVIQNPRYQVTQFGKPVTLSCSQTLNHNVMYWYQQKSSQAPKLLFHYYDKDFNNEADTPDNFQSRRPNTSFCFLDIRSPGLGDTAMYLCATSREGKAGATGELFFGEGSRLTVL.

This clone was counted a few times. The chain employs TRBV28 and TRBJ2-3, with D perhaps TRBD2 (5 bases). This CDR3 has 13 amino acids. Trimming cost V 6 bases and J 0 bases, with 7 bases left between them. Germline lookup yields CDR1 MDHEN and CDR2 SYDVKM. This CDR3 is CASRWTSTDTQYF. In DNA, the CDR3 is TGTGCCAGCAGATGGACTAGCACAGATACGCAGTATTTT.

The chain carries TRBV6-5 and TRBJ2-5; possible D gene TRBD1, 6 bases. Trimming shortened V by 6 bases and J by 3 bases, and 11 bases separated the two germline ends. This CDR3 contains 13 residues. Germline assignment: CDR1 MNHEY and CDR2 SVGAGI. The CDR3 is CASSPGQKETQYF. The CDR3 DNA reads TGTGCCAGCAGCCCCGGACAGAAAGAGACCCAGTACTTC.

This clone was observed a handful of times. The genes are TRBV27 and TRBJ2-1; 13 bases agree with TRBD2. The CDR3 is made up of 17 amino acids. The junction had 11 bases not matched to a gene; V was cut back by 5 bases and J by 7 bases. The germline V gene encodes CDR1 MNHEY and CDR2 SMNVEV (reference sequence). CDR3 sequence reads: CASSRRKLAGGRNEQFF. The CDR3 DNA reads TGTGCCAGCAGTCGACGAAAACTAGCGGGAGGGCGAAATGAGCAGTTCTTC.

The chain links TRBV5-1 to TRBJ2-4; tentatively, D is TRBD1 (5 bases). This CDR3 is built from 19 residues. Trimming shortened V by 0 bases and J by 0 bases, and 19 bases separated the two germline ends. Germline values: CDR1 SGHRS, CDR2 YFSETQ. CDR3 in DNA: TGCGCCAGCAGCTTGGGTACAGGCCAGGTCCTCCTAGCCAAAAACATTCAGTACTTC. It codes for CASSLGTGQVLLAKNIQYF.

This clone was observed a handful of times. The gene calls are TRBV5-4 and TRBJ2-7, with D possibly being TRBD1 (5 bases). The ends were cut back, 5 bases at V and 1 base at J, with 10 bases in the middle. CDR3 size: 13 residues. CDR1 and CDR2 from the germline V gene are SGHNT and YYREEE (reference sequence). Here the CDR3 reads CASSYRQSYEQYF. The CDR3 DNA sequence: TGTGCCAGCAGTTACCGACAGTCCTACGAGCAGTACTTC. The entire variable domain, with the rest obtained from reference TRBV5-4 and TRBJ2-7, is as follows: ETGVTQSPTHLIKTRGQQVTLRCSSQSGHNTVSWYQQALGQGPQFIFQYYREEENGRGNFPPRFSGLQFPNYSSELNVNALELDDSALYLCASSYRQSYEQYFGPGTRLTVT.

This clone has only a few counts. The chain uses TRBV27 and TRBJ1-5; D call uncertain. The CDR3 extends over 14 amino acids. Trimming took 0 bases from V and 4 from J, leaving 7 bases between them. CDR1 is MNHEY, CDR2 SMNVEV, per germline (reference sequence). The CDR3 here is CASSLSGGNQPQHF. In nucleotides, the CDR3 is TGTGCCAGCAGTTTATCCGGCGGGAATCAGCCCCAGCATTTT.

Only a few counts were recorded for this clone. The chain couples TRBV29-1 to TRBJ1-1; D uncertain. The V end was cut by 6 bases, the J end by 1 base, with 12 bases between. The CDR3 consists of 13 residues. Germline V gene sequence: CDR1 SQVTM, CDR2 ANQGSEA. This CDR3 reads CSVRGLANTEAFF. The CDR3 coding sequence is TGCAGCGTGAGAGGGCTAGCGAACACTGAAGCTTTCTTT.

This clone was counted a few times. The V call is TRBV4-3, the J call TRBJ2-1; D is uncertain. V was clipped by 0 bases and J by 6 bases, with 12 bases between them. The CDR3 is 15 amino acids. CDR1 and CDR2 (germline): LGHNA, YSLEER. CDR3 region: CASSQEAASGNEQFF. The DNA for the CDR3 is TGCGCCAGCAGCCAAGAGGCGGCCTCTGGCAATGAGCAGTTCTTC.

In this sample, this clone turned up a few times. This chain joins TRBV15 and TRBJ2-7; a possible D gene is TRBD2 (6 bases). Trimming shortened V by 0 bases and J by 6 bases, and 6 bases separated the two germline ends. The CDR3 is 12 residues long. Germline CDR1 reads LNHNV; CDR2 reads YYDKDF (reference sequence). Written as DNA, the CDR3 is TGTGCCACCAGCAGAGATAGCGGCGAGCAGTACTTC. It encodes CATSRDSGEQYF.